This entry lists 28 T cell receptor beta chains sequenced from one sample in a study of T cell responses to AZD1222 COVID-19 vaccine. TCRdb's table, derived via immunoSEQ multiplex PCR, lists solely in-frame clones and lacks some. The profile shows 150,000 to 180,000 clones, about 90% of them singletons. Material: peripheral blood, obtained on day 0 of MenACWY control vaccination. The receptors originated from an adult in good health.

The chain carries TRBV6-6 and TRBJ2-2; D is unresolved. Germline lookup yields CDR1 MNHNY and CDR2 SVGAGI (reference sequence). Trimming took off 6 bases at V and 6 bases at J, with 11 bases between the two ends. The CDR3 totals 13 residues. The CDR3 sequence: CASRVVDAGELFF. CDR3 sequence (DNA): TGTGCCAGCAGGGTAGTGGATGCCGGGGAGCTGTTTTTT.

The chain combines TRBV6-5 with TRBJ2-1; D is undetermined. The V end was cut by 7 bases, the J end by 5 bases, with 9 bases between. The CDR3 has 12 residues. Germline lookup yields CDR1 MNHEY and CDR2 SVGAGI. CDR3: CASMRRNNEQFF. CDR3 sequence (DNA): TGTGCCAGCATGCGGCGTAACAATGAGCAGTTCTTC.

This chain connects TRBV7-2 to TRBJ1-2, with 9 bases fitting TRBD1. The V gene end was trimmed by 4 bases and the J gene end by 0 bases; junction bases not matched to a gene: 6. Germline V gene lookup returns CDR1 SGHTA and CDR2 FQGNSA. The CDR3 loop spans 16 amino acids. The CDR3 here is CASSYRGRDTNYGYTF. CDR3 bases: TGTGCCAGCAGCTACAGGGGGCGGGACACTAACTATGGCTACACCTTC.

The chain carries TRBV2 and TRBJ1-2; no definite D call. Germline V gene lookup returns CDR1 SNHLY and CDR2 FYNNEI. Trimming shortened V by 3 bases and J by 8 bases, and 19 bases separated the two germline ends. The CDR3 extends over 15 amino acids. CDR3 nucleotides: TGTGCCAGCAGTGACACCCAAGGTGGTAGACGAGGCTACACCTTC. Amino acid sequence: CASSDTQGGRRGYTF.

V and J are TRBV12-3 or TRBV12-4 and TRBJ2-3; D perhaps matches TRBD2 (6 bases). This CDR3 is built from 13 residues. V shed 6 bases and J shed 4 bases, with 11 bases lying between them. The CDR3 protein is CASRGLIADTQYF. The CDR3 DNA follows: TGTGCCAGCAGAGGACTAATCGCAGATACGCAGTATTTT.

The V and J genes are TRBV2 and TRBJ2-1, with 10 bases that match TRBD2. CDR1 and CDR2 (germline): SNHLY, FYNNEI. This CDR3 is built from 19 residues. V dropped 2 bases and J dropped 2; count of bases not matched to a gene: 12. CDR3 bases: TGTGCCAGCAGTGAAACCAGGACTAGCGGAAGGCTCCCCTACAATGAGCAGTTCTTC. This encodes CASSETRTSGRLPYNEQFF.

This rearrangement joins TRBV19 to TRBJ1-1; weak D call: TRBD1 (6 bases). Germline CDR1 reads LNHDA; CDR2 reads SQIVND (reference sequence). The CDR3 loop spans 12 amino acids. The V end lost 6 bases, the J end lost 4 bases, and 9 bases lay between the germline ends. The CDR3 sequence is CASRYRATEAFF. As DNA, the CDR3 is TGTGCCAGTAGATACAGGGCCACTGAAGCTTTCTTT.

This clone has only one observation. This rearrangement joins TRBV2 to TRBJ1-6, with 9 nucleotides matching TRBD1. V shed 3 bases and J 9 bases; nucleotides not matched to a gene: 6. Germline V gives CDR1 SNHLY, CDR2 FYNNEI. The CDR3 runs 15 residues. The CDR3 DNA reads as TGTGCCAGCAGTGAGAGGACAGGGGTGGTTTCACCCCTCCACTTT. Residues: CASSERTGVVSPLHF.

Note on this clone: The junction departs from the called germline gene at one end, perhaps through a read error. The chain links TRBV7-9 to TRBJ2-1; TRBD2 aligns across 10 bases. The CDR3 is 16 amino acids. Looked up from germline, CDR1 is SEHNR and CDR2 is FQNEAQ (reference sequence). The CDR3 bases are TGTGCCAGCATCTTAGGTAGCGGGAGGATGTACAATGAGCAGTTCTTC. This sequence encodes CASILGSGRMYNEQFF.

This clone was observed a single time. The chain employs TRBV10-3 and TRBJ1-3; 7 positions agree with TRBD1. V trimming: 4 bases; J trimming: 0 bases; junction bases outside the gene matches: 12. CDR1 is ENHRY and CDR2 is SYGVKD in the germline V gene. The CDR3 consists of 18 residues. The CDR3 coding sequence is TGTGCCATCAGTGCCAGGGTAGGGGGCCCGAGCTCTGGAAACACCATATATTTT. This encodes CAISARVGGPSSGNTIYF.

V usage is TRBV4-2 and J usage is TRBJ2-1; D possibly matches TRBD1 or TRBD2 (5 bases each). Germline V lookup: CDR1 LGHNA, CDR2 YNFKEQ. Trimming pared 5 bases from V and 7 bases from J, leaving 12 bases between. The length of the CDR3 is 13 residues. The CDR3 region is CASSDPGANEQFF. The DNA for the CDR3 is TGTGCCAGCAGCGACCCCGGGGCTAATGAGCAGTTCTTC.

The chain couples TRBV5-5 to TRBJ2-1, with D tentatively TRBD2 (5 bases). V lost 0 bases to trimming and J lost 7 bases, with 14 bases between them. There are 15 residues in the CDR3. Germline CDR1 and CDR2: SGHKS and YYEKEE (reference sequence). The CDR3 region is CASSLGRRPRNEQFF. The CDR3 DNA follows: TGTGCCAGCAGCTTGGGGCGGAGGCCCAGGAATGAGCAGTTCTTC.

CDR3 nucleotide sequence: TGTGCCAGCTCACTCGGACAGGGGCTGAGGAGCACTGAAGCTTTCTTT. It translates to CASSLGQGLRSTEAFF. The rearrangement links TRBV18 to TRBJ1-1; 9 nucleotides line up with TRBD1. In germline, CDR1 is KGHSH, CDR2 LQKENI. The CDR3 runs 16 residues. The V segment lost 4 bases and the J segment 4 bases; nucleotides outside the gene matches: 10. Variable domain in full (rest from reference TRBV18 and TRBJ1-1): NAGVMQNPRHLVRRRGQEARLRCSPMKGHSHVYWYRQLPEEGLKFMVYLQKENIIDESGMPKERFSAEFPKEGPSILRIQQVVRGDSAAYFCASSLGQGLRSTEAFFGQGTRLTVV.

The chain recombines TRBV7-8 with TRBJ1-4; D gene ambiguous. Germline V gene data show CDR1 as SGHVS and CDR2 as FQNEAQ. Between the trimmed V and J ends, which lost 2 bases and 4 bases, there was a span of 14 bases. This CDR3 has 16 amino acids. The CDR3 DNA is TGTGCCAGCAGCTTACGTCAGCTAGTTCGTAATGAAAAACTGTTTTTT. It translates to CASSLRQLVRNEKLFF. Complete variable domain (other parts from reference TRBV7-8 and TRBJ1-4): GAGVSQSPRYKVAKRGQDVALRCDPISGHVSLFWYQQALGQGPEFLTYFQNEAQLDKSGLPSDRFFAERPEGSVSTLKIQRTQQEDSAVYLCASSLRQLVRNEKLFFGSGTQLSVL.

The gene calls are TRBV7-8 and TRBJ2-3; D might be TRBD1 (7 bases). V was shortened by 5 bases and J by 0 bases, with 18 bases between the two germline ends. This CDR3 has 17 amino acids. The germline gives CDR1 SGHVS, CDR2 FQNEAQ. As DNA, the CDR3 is TGTGCCAGCAGCGTCTGGAGCAGGGGGGTAAGCACAGATACGCAGTATTTT. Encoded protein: CASSVWSRGVSTDTQYF.

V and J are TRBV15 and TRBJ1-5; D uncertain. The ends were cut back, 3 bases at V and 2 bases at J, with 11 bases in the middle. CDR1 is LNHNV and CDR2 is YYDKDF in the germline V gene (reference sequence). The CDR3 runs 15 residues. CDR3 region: CATSSEIRGNQPQHF. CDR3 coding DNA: TGTGCCACCAGCAGTGAAATACGGGGCAATCAGCCCCAGCATTTT.

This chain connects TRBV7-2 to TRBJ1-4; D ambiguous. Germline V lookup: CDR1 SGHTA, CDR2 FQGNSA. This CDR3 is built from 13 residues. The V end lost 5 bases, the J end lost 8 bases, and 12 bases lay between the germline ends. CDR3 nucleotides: TGTGCCAGCAGCCTAAGACTTCGGGAAAAACTGTTTTTT. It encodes CASSLRLREKLFF.

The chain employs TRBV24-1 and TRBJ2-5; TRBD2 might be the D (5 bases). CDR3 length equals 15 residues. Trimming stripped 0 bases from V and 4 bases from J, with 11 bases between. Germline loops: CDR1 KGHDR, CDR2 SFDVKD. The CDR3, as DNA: TGTGCCACCAGTGATTTGGCACTAGATGGAGAGACCCAGTACTTC. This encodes CATSDLALDGETQYF.

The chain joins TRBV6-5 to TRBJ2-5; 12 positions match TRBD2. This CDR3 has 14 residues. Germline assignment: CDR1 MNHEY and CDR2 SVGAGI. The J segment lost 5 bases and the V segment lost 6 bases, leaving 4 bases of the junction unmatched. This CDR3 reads CASRLAGGGETQYF. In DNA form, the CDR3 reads TGTGCCAGCAGACTAGCGGGGGGCGGGGAGACCCAGTACTTC.

CDR3 DNA: TGTGCCAGCAGTCCTAGGTGGGACACCGTCGGAGGCTACACCTTC. Translating it yields CASSPRWDTVGGYTF. This chain joins TRBV6-4 and TRBJ1-2, with a weak D call TRBD1 (6 bases). Trimming left V 5 bases short and J 8 bases short, with 21 bases between. This CDR3 spans 15 amino acids. CDR1 and CDR2 (germline): MRHNA, SNTAGT.

CDR3 in DNA: TGTGCCAGCAGTTCCGGACAGGTGGACACTGAAGCTTTCTTT. Its protein is CASSSGQVDTEAFF. This chain joins TRBV28 and TRBJ1-1; TRBD1 agrees at 7 bases. The CDR3 contains 14 residues. The V segment lost 4 bases and the J segment 3 bases; nucleotides outside the gene matches: 5. Germline CDR1 is MDHEN and CDR2 is SYDVKM.

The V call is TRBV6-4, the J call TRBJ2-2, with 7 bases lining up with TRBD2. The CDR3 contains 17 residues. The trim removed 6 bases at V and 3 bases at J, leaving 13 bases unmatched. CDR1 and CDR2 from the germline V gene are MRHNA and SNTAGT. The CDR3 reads CASRTESGIVDTGELFF. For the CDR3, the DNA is TGTGCCAGCAGGACAGAAAGCGGGATAGTGGACACCGGGGAGCTGTTTTTT.

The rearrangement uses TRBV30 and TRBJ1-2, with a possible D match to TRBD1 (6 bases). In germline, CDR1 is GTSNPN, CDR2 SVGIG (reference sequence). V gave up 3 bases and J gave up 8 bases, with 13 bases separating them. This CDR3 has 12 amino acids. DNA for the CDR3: TGTGCCTGGAGCGCCGCGACAGGCGGCTACACCTTC. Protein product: CAWSAATGGYTF.

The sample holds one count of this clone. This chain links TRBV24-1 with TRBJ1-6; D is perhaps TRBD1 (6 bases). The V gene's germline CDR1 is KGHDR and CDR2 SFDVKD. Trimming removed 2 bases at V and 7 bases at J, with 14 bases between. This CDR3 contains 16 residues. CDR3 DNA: TGTGCCACCAGTGATTCCCGAAGGGGGGGGAATTCACCCCTCCACTTT. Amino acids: CATSDSRRGGNSPLHF.

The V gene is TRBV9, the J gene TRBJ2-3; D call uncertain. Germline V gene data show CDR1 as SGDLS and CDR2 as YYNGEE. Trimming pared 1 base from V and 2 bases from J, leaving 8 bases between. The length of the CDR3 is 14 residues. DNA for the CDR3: TGTGCCAGCAGCGTACGGAGTTACACAGATACGCAGTATTTT. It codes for CASSVRSYTDTQYF.

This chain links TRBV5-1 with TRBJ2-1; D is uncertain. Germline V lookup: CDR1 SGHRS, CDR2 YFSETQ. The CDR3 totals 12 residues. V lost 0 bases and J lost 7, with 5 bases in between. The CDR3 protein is CASSLAVNEQFF. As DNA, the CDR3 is TGCGCCAGCAGCTTGGCAGTAAATGAGCAGTTCTTC.

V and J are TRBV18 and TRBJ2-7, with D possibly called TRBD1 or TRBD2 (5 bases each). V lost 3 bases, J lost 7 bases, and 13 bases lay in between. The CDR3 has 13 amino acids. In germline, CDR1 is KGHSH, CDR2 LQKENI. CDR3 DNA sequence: TGTGCCAGCTCACCCCCCGGGACGTCGGAGCAGTACGTC. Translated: CASSPPGTSEQYV.

The CDR3 loop reads CASSISTGGNGYTF. DNA for the CDR3: TGTGCCAGTAGTATATCTACAGGGGGGAATGGCTACACCTTC. The chain joins TRBV19 to TRBJ1-2, with 8 bases fitting TRBD1. CDR3 length: 14 amino acids. Germline lookup yields CDR1 LNHDA and CDR2 SQIVND (reference sequence). J lost 6 bases, V lost 2 bases, and 5 bases had no gene match.